This section outlines one T cell receptor (beta chain) sequence together with its context. Antigen specificity is unknown. T lymphocytes (CD4+ and CD8+) were sorted from PBMCs. Trimming at V came to 5 bases and at J to 2 bases, leaving 3 bases not matched to a gene. The CDR3 consists of 14 residues. Germline loops: CDR1 GTSNPN, CDR2 SVGIG (reference sequence). The sample comes from a study of CD8+ T cells in alopecia areata. General study findings and limits: Affected lesional scalp, above all in alopecia totalis/universalis, was more clonal than normal scalp. Scalp samples also contribute reads from the resident alphabeta T cells found in normal skin. Against the mouse data, patients shared TCRs less clearly, possibly for HLA reasons.

Following extraction, RNA underwent reverse transcription to cDNA, which served as the sequencing template. Here immunoSEQ multiplex PCR was the method, and the copy in TCRdb shows in-frame clones only, minus some. The data show around 100,000 clones, around three fifths seen once. Source material: CD4+ T cells sorted from blood. This chain links TRBV30 with TRBJ2-3; 11 bases are a match to TRBD2. The sequence was obtained from a human donor in good health. The chain's CDR3 is CAWCSGGDTDTQYF. CDR3 in DNA: TGTGCCTGGTGTAGCGGGGGGGACACAGATACGCAGTATTTT.